A selection of T cell receptor beta chains follows, all from one sample in a study of blood T cell repertoires in COVID-19. Some clones are missing from TCRdb's copy, which holds only in-frame ones; the method was immunoSEQ multiplex PCR. The data hold over 250,000 clones, with approximately 88% observed a single time. The sequenced material came from peripheral blood. These TCRs come from a man aged 45 to 65 with acute or convalescent COVID-19. The CDR3 runs from the conserved cysteine through the conserved F or W. D genes are given only for firm matches. Expanded clones get a size class; other rows say once, few or many, or leave the size out.

d_call	v_call	clone_size	j_call	cdr3_nt	cdr3_aa
TRBD1	TRBV7-2	many	TRBJ1-2	TGTGCCAGCAGCACCGGGACAGGGCATTCAGGCTACACCTTC	CASSTGTGHSGYTF
-	TRBV5-1	-	TRBJ1-3	TGCGCCAGCAGCTTGGTAGCAGGGACTGGAAACACCATATATTTT	CASSLVAGTGNTIYF
TRBD1	TRBV19	-	TRBJ1-5	TGTGCCACGTCGGACAGGGCGCCTCAGCCCCAGCATTTT	CATSDRAPQPQHF
-	TRBV6-5	-	TRBJ1-1	TGTGCCAGCAGTTACTCTCGGGGAGCTGAAGCTTTCTTT	CASSYSRGAEAFF
TRBD1	TRBV6-1	-	TRBJ1-1	TGTGCCAGCAGTGAAGCGGTGGCAGGGGGCACTGAAGCTTTCTTT	CASSEAVAGGTEAFF
-	TRBV6-5	-	TRBJ2-7	TGTGCCAGCAGCTACGACAGAGCTTACGAGCAGTACTTC	CASSYDRAYEQYF
TRBD1	TRBV9	once	TRBJ1-4	TGTGCCAGCAGCGCAGCGTCGGGACAGTTTGAAAAACTGTTTTTT	CASSAASGQFEKLFF
TRBD1	TRBV9	once	TRBJ1-4	TGTGCCAGCAGCCGCGGGACAGATAATGAAAAACTGTTTTTT	CASSRGTDNEKLFF
-	TRBV5-1	-	TRBJ1-2	TGCGCCAGCAGCTTGGCCGCCACGCTAGATGGCTACACCTTC	CASSLAATLDGYTF
TRBD1	TRBV10-1	-	TRBJ2-7	TGCGCCAGCAGTGAGCCCGGACAGGGGCTGTACGAGCAGTACTTC	CASSEPGQGLYEQYF
-	TRBV7-3	-	TRBJ1-6	TGTGCCAGCAGCTCGCAAGCGGGGGACGGTTCACCCCTCCACTTT	CASSSQAGDGSPLHF
-	TRBV6-5	-	TRBJ2-2	TGTGCCAGCAGAATGATGAGCGGGGAGCTGTTTTTT	CASRMMSGELFF
TRBD1	TRBV6-6	-	TRBJ2-1	TGTGCCAGCGTCCTGGACAGGCTCAATGAGCAGTTCTTC	CASVLDRLNEQFF
-	TRBV30	once	TRBJ1-5	TGTGCCTGGAGTTCAGGAGGGGCTCAGCCCCAGCATTTT	CAWSSGGAQPQHF
-	TRBV5-1	-	TRBJ2-7	TGCGCCAGCACCTCCCAGACAGGACACCGGGTCGAGCAGTACTTC	CASTSQTGHRVEQYF
-	TRBV10-3	-	TRBJ1-2	TGTGCCATCACCGGGACATCGGATGGCTACACCTTC	CAITGTSDGYTF
-	TRBV3-1/TRBV3-2	-	TRBJ2-1	TGTGCCAGCAGCCAAGACCTCCAGGGGCAGTTCTTC	CASSQDLQGQFF
-	TRBV6-4	-	TRBJ2-1	TGTGCCAGCAGTACCCAGGGAGGCAATGAGCAGTTCTTC	CASSTQGGNEQFF
TRBD1	TRBV19	-	TRBJ2-5	TGTGCCAGTAAGGTCACCAACAGGGGCCCCGTGGCCCAGTACTTC	CASKVTNRGPVAQYF
-	TRBV3-1/TRBV3-2	-	TRBJ1-6	TGTGCCAGCCGTGGGGGGACCTATAATTCACCCCTCCACTTT	CASRGGTYNSPLHF
-	TRBV7-9	-	TRBJ2-3	TGTGCCAGCAGCCCGGGGACAACTAGCACAGATACGCAGTATTTT	CASSPGTTSTDTQYF
TRBD1	TRBV10-1	-	TRBJ2-7	TGCGCCAGCAGTGGACAGGGTGAGCACGAGCAGTACTTC	CASSGQGEHEQYF
-	TRBV7-6	-	TRBJ1-2	TGTGCCAGCAGCCACTCTGAAGGCGGCGGTGGCTACACCTTC	CASSHSEGGGGYTF
TRBD2	TRBV7-3	-	TRBJ2-3	TGTGCCAGCAGCTTAGTCGGGGGGAGCACAGATACGCAGTATTTT	CASSLVGGSTDTQYF
-	TRBV5-6	-	TRBJ1-1	TGTGCCAGCACTTTTAGGGGGGGCGCTGAAGCTTTCTTT	CASTFRGGAEAFF
TRBD2	TRBV19	-	TRBJ2-1	TGTGCCAGTAGGTTTAGCGGGGGGACGAACAATGAGCAGTTCTTC	CASRFSGGTNNEQFF
-	TRBV29-1	-	TRBJ2-5	TGCAGCGTTGATCAGGGATGGGAGACCCAGTACTTC	CSVDQGWETQYF
TRBD1	TRBV30	-	TRBJ1-1	TGTGCCTGGTCCCCCTGGGACAGAATGAACACTGAAGCTTTCTTT	CAWSPWDRMNTEAFF
-	TRBV11-2	-	TRBJ1-6	TGTGCCAGCAGCTTAGAACCACGCGGGAAACTCCACTTT	CASSLEPRGKLHF